The clone carrying this T cell receptor beta chain was seen a few times. The antigen is undetermined. The data belong to a study of beta chain features in type 1 diabetes. Overall study findings and caveats: For Type 1 diabetes patients, all four CD4+ subsets carried TCRB CDR3s that were moderately but significantly shorter. PCR might pick shorter templates more often, in the same way for patients and controls.

The isolated RNA, all of it, was reverse transcribed, so expressed TCRB transcripts were what got sequenced. Naive, central memory and regulatory T cell samples yielded around 3.4 million reads on average. The protocol was immunoSEQ multiplex PCR, while the TCRdb copy is restricted to in-frame clones and leaves out a portion. The sample yields 350,000 to 450,000 clones, less than 15% seen once. This CDR3 region has 15 residues. CDR1 is SQVTM and CDR2 is ANQGSEA in the germline V gene. V was pared by 3 bases and J by 2 bases, with 7 bases of the junction left unmatched. The clonotype originates from a woman in her late teens or twenties in good health. Material for sequencing was naive CD4+ T cells from blood. The rearrangement links TRBV29-1 to TRBJ2-5, with 9 bases lining up with TRBD2. In DNA form, the CDR3 reads TGCAGCGTTGAGCGTAGCGGGAGTAGGCAAGAGACCCAGTACTTC. Translation: CSVERSGSRQETQYF.